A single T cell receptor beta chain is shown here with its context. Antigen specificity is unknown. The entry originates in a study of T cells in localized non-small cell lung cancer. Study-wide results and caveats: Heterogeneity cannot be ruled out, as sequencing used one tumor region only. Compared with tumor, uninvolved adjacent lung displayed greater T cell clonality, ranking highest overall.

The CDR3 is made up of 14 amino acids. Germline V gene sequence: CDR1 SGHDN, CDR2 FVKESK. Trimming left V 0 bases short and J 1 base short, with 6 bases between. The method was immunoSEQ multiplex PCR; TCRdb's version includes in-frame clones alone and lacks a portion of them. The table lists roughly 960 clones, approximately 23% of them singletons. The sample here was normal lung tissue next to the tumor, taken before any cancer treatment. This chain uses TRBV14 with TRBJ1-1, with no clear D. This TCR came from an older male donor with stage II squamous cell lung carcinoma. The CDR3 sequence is CASSQEWRNTEAFF. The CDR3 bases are TGTGCCAGCAGCCAAGAATGGCGGAACACTGAAGCTTTCTTT.